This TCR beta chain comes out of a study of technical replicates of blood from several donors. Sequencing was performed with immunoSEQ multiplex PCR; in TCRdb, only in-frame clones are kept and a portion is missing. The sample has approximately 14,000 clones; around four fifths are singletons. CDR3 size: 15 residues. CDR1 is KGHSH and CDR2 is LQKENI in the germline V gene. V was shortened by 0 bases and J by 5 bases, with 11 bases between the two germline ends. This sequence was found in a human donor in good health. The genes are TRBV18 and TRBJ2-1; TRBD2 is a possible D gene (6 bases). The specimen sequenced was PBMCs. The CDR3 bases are TGTGCCAGCTCACCACCGTCGGGAGTTAACAATGAGCAGTTCTTC. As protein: CASSPPSGVNNEQFF. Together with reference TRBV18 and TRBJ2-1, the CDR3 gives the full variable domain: NAGVMQNPRHLVRRRGQEARLRCSPMKGHSHVYWYRQLPEEGLKFMVYLQKENIIDESGMPKERFSAEFPKEGPSILRIQQVVRGDSAAYFCASSPPSGVNNEQFFGPGTRLTVL.